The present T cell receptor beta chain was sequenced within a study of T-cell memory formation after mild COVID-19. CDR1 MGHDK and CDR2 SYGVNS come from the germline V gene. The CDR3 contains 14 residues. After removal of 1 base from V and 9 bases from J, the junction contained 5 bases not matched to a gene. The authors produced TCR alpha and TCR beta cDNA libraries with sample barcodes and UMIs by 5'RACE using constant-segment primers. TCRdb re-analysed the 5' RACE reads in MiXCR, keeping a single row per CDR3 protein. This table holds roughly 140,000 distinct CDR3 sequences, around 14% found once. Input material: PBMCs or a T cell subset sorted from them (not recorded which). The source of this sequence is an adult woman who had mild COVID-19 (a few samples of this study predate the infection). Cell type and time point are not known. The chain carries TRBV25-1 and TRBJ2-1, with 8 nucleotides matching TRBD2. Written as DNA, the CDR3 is TGTGCCAGCAGTGAATCCCGACTAGCGTTTGAGCAGTTCTTC. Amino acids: CASSESRLAFEQFF.